A single T cell receptor beta chain is shown here with its context. This record belongs to a study of T cells in Graves' hyperthyroidism and ophthalmopathy. CDR3 length: 15 amino acids. Trimming left V 5 bases short and J 3 bases short, with 13 bases between. Per germline, CDR1 MNHNS and CDR2 SASEGT. Researchers took RNA transcripts and amplified the TCR beta CDR3 regions from them. In the first-round RT-PCR of the TCR CDR3, the HTBI primer set was used. TCRdb ran MiXCR on the multiplex PCR reads and lists one entry per CDR3 protein. The table lists fewer than 900,000 distinct CDR3 sequences, 16% of them singletons.

This clonotype was obtained from a man between 18 and 35 years old with Graves' hyperthyroidism. The V gene is TRBV6-1, the J gene TRBJ2-2; D gene unclear. The sample was blood. CDR3 nucleotide sequence: TGTGCCAGCAGTTCTGACTGGAAGGACACCGGGGAGCTGTTTTTT. The encoded protein is CASSSDWKDTGELFF.